This TCR beta chain is drawn from a study of blood T cell repertoires in COVID-19. The overall study: Acute and convalescent COVID-19 specimens originated in the United States, Italy and Spain.

Authors' processing steps: Reference gene primer amplification in the assay estimated nucleated cell counts. TCRdb keeps only in-frame clones here, not all; method: immunoSEQ multiplex PCR. Clone size and the V and J calls come from that table; the DNA yielded D and trimming. The data show approximately 300,000 clones, approximately 85% seen once. The CDR3 length is 14 residues. Germline loops: CDR1 SGHVS, CDR2 FQNEAQ. Germline trimming cut 3 bases from V and 4 bases from J; bases unmatched to any gene: 4. The source material was peripheral blood. The rearrangement links TRBV7-8 to TRBJ1-1, with 8 bases lining up with TRBD1. The clonotype originates from a woman aged 45-59 years with acute or convalescent COVID-19. The chain's CDR3 is CASSLSTGATEAFF. As DNA, the CDR3 is TGTGCCAGCAGCTTGTCGACAGGGGCCACTGAAGCTTTCTTT.